The source of this T cell receptor (beta chain) is a study of blood T cell repertoires in COVID-19. Study details: Samples representing acute and convalescent COVID-19 were sourced from the United States, Italy and Spain. T cells, B-cell-depleted T cells, or PBMCs provided the cDNA or gDNA that served as material.

V shed 4 bases and J 6 bases; nucleotides not matched to a gene: 6. CDR3 length: 15 amino acids. In germline, CDR1 is SGHTA, CDR2 FQGNSA. Original processing notes: Estimation of nucleated cell counts relied on the amplification of reference gene primers. The data were produced by immunoSEQ multiplex PCR, yet TCRdb's version contains in-frame clones alone and is incomplete. The V and J calls and clone size come from that table; D and trimming were worked out from the DNA. The data show around 300,000 clones, with around 90% seen just once and less than 1% held by the top ten. The sequenced sample was peripheral blood. The receptor comes from a woman between 35 and 50 years old who had recovered from COVID-19. The chain carries TRBV7-2 and TRBJ2-2, with TRBD2 matching over 9 bases. CDR3 residues: CASSSPSGKPGELFF. DNA of the CDR3: TGTGCCAGCAGCTCACCTAGCGGGAAGCCCGGGGAGCTGTTTTTT.